Below are 9 T cell receptor beta chains sequenced from a single sample in a study of Ad26.COV2.S vaccination and SARS-CoV-2 variants. Regarding treatment: around 19 received Ad26.COV2.S at low or high dose, single or two shots; five or six received placebo; per-sample allocation not given. After the first vaccine or placebo injection, samples were drawn on day 63. Libraries were prepared by immunoSEQ multiplex PCR; TCRdb keeps only in-frame clonotypes and omits some of them. The sample consists of some 480,000 clones, roughly 89% of them appearing once. The source material was peripheral blood, sampled in a trial of Ad26.COV2.S vaccine versus placebo. The receptors were sampled from a person aged 18-65 years who received the Ad26.COV2.S COVID-19 vaccine or a placebo.

The V call is TRBV30, the J call TRBJ2-7, with 8 bases matching TRBD1. The CDR3 length is 13 residues. With 4 bases clipped from V and 2 bases from J, the junction kept 4 bases outside the gene matches. Per germline, CDR1 GTSNPN and CDR2 SVGIG (reference sequence). CDR3: CAWTGGGTYEQYF. In nucleotides, the CDR3 is TGTGCCTGGACAGGGGGCGGAACCTACGAGCAGTACTTC.

The chain is built from TRBV2 and TRBJ2-7; D gene unclear. V was shortened by 4 bases and J by 1 base, with 8 bases between the two germline ends. Germline V gives CDR1 SNHLY, CDR2 FYNNEI. The CDR3 spans 13 residues. CDR3 sequence (DNA): TGTGCCAGCAGTGTAATCGTATCCTACGAGCAGTACTTC. This translates into CASSVIVSYEQYF.

This chain connects TRBV28 to TRBJ2-1; 14 bases are shared with TRBD2. CDR1 and CDR2 from the germline V gene are MDHEN and SYDVKM. The CDR3 is 15 amino acids. V gave up 5 bases and J gave up 5 bases; unmatched junction bases: 2. The chain's CDR3 is CASSRTSGGNNEQFF. CDR3 DNA sequence: TGTGCCAGCAGTCGGACTAGCGGGGGGAACAATGAGCAGTTCTTC.

The CDR3 sequence: CASSLLGRGPVNEQFF. The DNA of the CDR3 is TGTGCCAGCAGCTTGCTGGGAAGAGGCCCGGTCAATGAGCAGTTCTTC. The chain couples TRBV7-9 to TRBJ2-1; D gene ambiguous. This CDR3 region has 16 residues. The germline V gene encodes CDR1 SEHNR and CDR2 FQNEAQ (reference sequence). With 3 bases removed from V and 6 bases from J, the gap between germline ends came to 18 bases.

The chain couples TRBV30 to TRBJ2-1; tentatively, D is TRBD2 (6 bases). The V end lost 4 bases, the J end lost 8 bases, and 18 bases lay between the germline ends. This CDR3 is built from 14 residues. Germline-derived CDR1 and CDR2 are GTSNPN and SVGIG (reference sequence). The CDR3 DNA sequence: TGTGCCTGGACCGTCGCCCGGGACTTCCATGAGCAGTTCTTC. This gives the protein CAWTVARDFHEQFF.

The chain uses TRBV18 and TRBJ2-2; no definite D call. Trimming cost V 2 bases and J 3 bases, with 4 bases left between them. Germline values: CDR1 KGHSH, CDR2 LQKENI. The CDR3 extends over 13 amino acids. CDR3 sequence reads: CASSPVDTGELFF. The CDR3 nucleotides read TGTGCCAGCTCACCAGTGGACACCGGGGAGCTGTTTTTT. Together with reference TRBV18 and TRBJ2-2, the CDR3 gives the full variable domain: NAGVMQNPRHLVRRRGQEARLRCSPMKGHSHVYWYRQLPEEGLKFMVYLQKENIIDESGMPKERFSAEFPKEGPSILRIQQVVRGDSAAYFCASSPVDTGELFFGEGSRLTVL.

V is TRBV11-2 and J is TRBJ1-4; D perhaps matches TRBD1 (6 bases). Per the germline V gene, CDR1 is SGHAT and CDR2 is FQNNGV. This CDR3 contains 15 residues. The germline V and J ends were trimmed by 4 bases and 8 bases, with 17 bases remaining between them. As DNA, the CDR3 is TGTGCCAGCAGCTGGGGGGGGCAGGCCGGCGAAAAACTGTTTTTT. Encoded protein: CASSWGGQAGEKLFF.

The chain has TRBV5-1 and TRBJ2-7, with a weak D call TRBD2 (6 bases). Germline CDR1 and CDR2: SGHRS and YFSETQ. CDR3 length equals 15 residues. Trimming took 3 bases from V and 4 from J, leaving 17 bases between them. For the CDR3, the DNA is TGCGCCAGCAGCTGGGCCCTTAGCGGAGTATACGAGCAGTACTTC. It codes for CASSWALSGVYEQYF.

CDR3 region: CASSEPPYNEQFF. In DNA form, the CDR3 reads TGTGCCAGCAGTGAACCCCCGTACAATGAGCAGTTCTTC. This chain uses TRBV6-1 with TRBJ2-1; D is ambiguous. The germline CDR1 and CDR2 sequences are MNHNS and SASEGT. The CDR3 covers 13 residues. V dropped 2 bases and J dropped 4 bases, with 6 bases sitting between them.